This T cell receptor (beta chain) was sequenced for a study of T cells after somatic rescue of genetic block. Trimming took 1 base from V and 0 from J, leaving 3 bases between them. CDR3 length: 13 amino acids. CDR1 SGHVS and CDR2 FNYEAQ come from the germline V gene. Only in-frame clones appear in the TCRdb table, and some are missing; sequencing was by immunoSEQ multiplex PCR. The repertoire holds about 67,000 clones, with roughly 94% as singletons. The sequence was collected from a man between 40 and 49 years old. Input material: peripheral blood mononuclear cells (PBMCs). The chain combines TRBV7-6 with TRBJ1-1; D is undetermined. CDR3 nucleotides: TGTGCCAGCAGCTTAGATTTGAACACTGAAGCTTTCTTT. The encoded protein is CASSLDLNTEAFF.